This is a list of T cell receptor beta chains from one sample in a study of beta chain features in type 1 diabetes. Sequenced by immunoSEQ multiplex PCR; TCRdb stores in-frame clones only, minus some. The top ten clones hold around 0.035% of a sample with under 450,000 clones, approximately 15% of them seen once. Sequencing was performed on naive CD4+ T cells from blood. The receptors stem from a man between 25 and 39 years old in good health. CDR3s include the opening cysteine and the closing phenylalanine or tryptophan. Fields, in order: J gene, clone size, V gene, CDR3 length, D gene, CDR3 DNA, CDR3 protein. A D gene is named only where the DNA matches it firmly. Clone size is given for some rows only: seen once, a few or many times, or a class if the clone is expanded.

>TRBJ2-2|-|TRBV7-7|14|-
TGTGCTAGCAGCCCGGGATCCCGGAGGGGGGAGCTGTTTTTT
CASSPGSRRGELFF
>TRBJ2-7|few|TRBV20-1|11|-
TGCAGTGCGGGGGCCACCTACGAGCAGTACTTC
CSAGATYEQYF
>TRBJ1-1|few|TRBV4-1|15|-
TGCGCCAGCAGGGACTTCAGGGGCTGGAACACTGAAGCTTTCTTT
CASRDFRGWNTEAFF
>TRBJ2-4|-|TRBV30|13|TRBD2
TGTGCCTGGAGGGGAGGGGTGAATGGCATTCAGTACTTC
CAWRGGVNGIQYF
>TRBJ2-5|-|TRBV2|17|TRBD2
TGTGCCAGCAACTATTTGCGGACTAGCGGGACCCAAGAGACCCAGTACTTC
CASNYLRTSGTQETQYF
>TRBJ2-5|-|TRBV15|16|-
TGTGCCACCAGCAGACCACATCTAGGGCGTGTTGGGACCCAGTACTTC
CATSRPHLGRVGTQYF
>TRBJ2-1|-|TRBV7-2|13|-
TGTGCCAGCAGCCCGGCTACCTACAATGAGCAGTTCTTC
CASSPATYNEQFF
>TRBJ2-3|-|TRBV5-6|15|-
TGTGCCAGCATACCGCTTGGGGAGCCCACAGATACGCAGTATTTT
CASIPLGEPTDTQYF
>TRBJ2-1|-|TRBV7-9|15|TRBD2
TGTGCCAGCAGCCTCGGGACTAGCTCCTACAATGAGCAGTTCTTC
CASSLGTSSYNEQFF
>TRBJ1-1|few|TRBV7-2|13|-
TGTGCCAGCAGCATCACAGGGAGGGCTGAAGCTTTCTTT
CASSITGRAEAFF
>TRBJ1-2|many|TRBV29-1|11|-
TGCAGCGACAGCGTCAACTATGGCTACACCTTC
CSDSVNYGYTF
>TRBJ2-3|-|TRBV9|17|TRBD2
TGTGCCAGCAGCGTAGGTCTAGCGGGGGGCTTGGCAGATACGCAGTATTTT
CASSVGLAGGLADTQYF
>TRBJ2-3|few|TRBV19|12|-
TGTGCCAGTAACGGGGACACAGATACGCAGTATTTT
CASNGDTDTQYF
>TRBJ2-4|many|TRBV9|14|-
TGTGCCAGCAGCTCGGGAGACATCAAAAACATTCAGTACTTC
CASSSGDIKNIQYF
>TRBJ2-7|-|TRBV9|15|-
TGTGCCAGCAGCGTAGGCCAGCGCCCGGATATGGAGCAGTACTTC
CASSVGQRPDMEQYF
>TRBJ2-1|few|TRBV9|16|TRBD2
TGTGCCAGCAGCGTAGCTACTAGCGGGAGATACAATGAGCAGTTCTTC
CASSVATSGRYNEQFF
>TRBJ2-7|-|TRBV29-1|12|-
TGCAGCGTTAGGGGCGGTAACTACGAGCAGTACTTC
CSVRGGNYEQYF
>TRBJ2-3|-|TRBV5-1|14|-
TGCGCCAGCAGCGGAGGGACTAGCACAGATACGCAGTATTTT
CASSGGTSTDTQYF
>TRBJ1-5|-|TRBV6-5|14|-
TGTGCCAGCAGTTATAAGTGGGGGGATCAGCCCCAGCATTTT
CASSYKWGDQPQHF
>TRBJ2-3|few|TRBV14|15|TRBD2
TGTGCCAGCAGCCGGTTAGCGGGAGGAAGAACCGCGCAGTATTTT
CASSRLAGGRTAQYF
>TRBJ1-5|few|TRBV7-2|15|-
TGTGCCAGCAGCATACAGGCTTCGGGCAATCAGCCCCAGCATTTT
CASSIQASGNQPQHF
>TRBJ1-1|-|TRBV19|16|TRBD1
TGTGCCAGTAGTATATCCCATTCAGGGGGCGCGACTGAAGCTTTCTTT
CASSISHSGGATEAFF
>TRBJ1-2|-|TRBV2|13|-
TGTGCCAGCATTATCCAGGTCTTCTATGGCTACACCTTC
CASIIQVFYGYTF
>TRBJ2-7|-|TRBV29-1|13|-
TGCAGCGCCTGCCGATCGCAGGGCTACGAGCAGTACTTC
CSACRSQGYEQYF
>TRBJ2-3|-|TRBV29-1|18|-
TGCAGCGTTGAAGACGGACCCGCCGGGGGCTATAGCACAGATACGCAGTATTTT
CSVEDGPAGGYSTDTQYF
>TRBJ1-1|-|TRBV18|18|-
TGTGCCAGCTCACCACTTGTCGGGGATTCGGGCCAGAACACTGAAGCTTTCTTT
CASSPLVGDSGQNTEAFF
>TRBJ2-1|-|TRBV5-1|17|-
TGCGCCAGCAGCTTCGCTGGATCCACTAGCTCCTACAATGAGCAGTTCTTC
CASSFAGSTSSYNEQFF
>TRBJ2-7|few|TRBV25-1|12|-
TGTGCCAGCATCTCGGACAGCTACGAGCAGTACTTC
CASISDSYEQYF
>TRBJ2-7|-|TRBV6-5|13|TRBD1
TGTGCCAGCCTGAGGACAGGGGGCTCCGAGCAGTACTTC
CASLRTGGSEQYF
>TRBJ2-3|few|TRBV11-2|13|TRBD2
TGTGCCAGCAGCGCGGGAGGGACAGATACGCAGTATTTT
CASSAGGTDTQYF
>TRBJ2-1|-|TRBV7-2|12|-
TGTGCCAGCAGCTTAATCGGAAATGAGCAGTTCTTC
CASSLIGNEQFF
>TRBJ2-5|-|TRBV9|15|TRBD2
TGTGCCAGCAGCGTAGGACTAGCGGGACTGGAGACCCAGTACTTC
CASSVGLAGLETQYF
>TRBJ2-7|-|TRBV7-2|14|-
TGTGCCAGCAGCACAAGGACAGTTTCCTACGAGCAGTACTTC
CASSTRTVSYEQYF
>TRBJ2-2|-|TRBV14|12|-
TGTGCCAGCAGCCGCAATATCGGGGAGCTGTTTTTT
CASSRNIGELFF
>TRBJ1-5|few|TRBV7-2|12|TRBD1
TGTGCCAGCCAGGGGGTTAATCAGCCCCAGCATTTT
CASQGVNQPQHF
>TRBJ2-3|few|TRBV2|15|-
TGTGCCAGCATCGCGGACTATTCGCGCACAGATACGCAGTATTTT
CASIADYSRTDTQYF
>TRBJ2-5|-|TRBV18|14|-
TGTGCCAGCTCACCACGTGGCCTCCAAGAGACCCAGTACTTC
CASSPRGLQETQYF
>TRBJ2-3|-|TRBV7-9|15|TRBD2
TGTGCCAGCAGCGCTACTAGCGGACCCACAGATACGCAGTATTTT
CASSATSGPTDTQYF
>TRBJ2-1|few|TRBV30|17|TRBD2
TGTGCCTGGACTCTTGAACGGACTAGCGGGTTCTACAATGAGCAGTTCTTC
CAWTLERTSGFYNEQFF
>TRBJ1-1|few|TRBV9|15|-
TGTGCCAGCAGCGTAGCTGTGGGGGCAGGGACTGAAGCTTTCTTT
CASSVAVGAGTEAFF